This entry lists 6 T cell receptor beta chains sequenced from one sample in a study of blood T cell repertoires in COVID-19 (dated by TCRdb to 2018 to 2021). Libraries were made using the immunoSEQ multiplex PCR assay. TCRdb carries this immuneACCESS record with in-frame sequences only. Its versions omit some clonotypes, under half of them owing to an unresolved V gene in the studies checked, with the rest unexplained. The sample yields just under 85,000 clones; about 83% were counted once. Around 29% of the sample is in the top ten clones. Material for sequencing was peripheral blood. All receptors come from a woman of 80 years or more with acute or convalescent COVID-19.

This clone has just one count. The chain joins TRBV5-4 to TRBJ2-1; possible D gene TRBD2, 5 bases. The V and J ends lost 0 bases and 2 bases respectively, with 9 bases between them. CDR3 size: 15 residues. From germline, CDR1 is SGHNT and CDR2 YYREEE (reference sequence). The CDR3: CASSLAGGAYNEQFF. CDR3 sequence (DNA): TGTGCCAGCAGCTTGGCTGGAGGCGCCTACAATGAGCAGTTCTTC.

The V gene is TRBV7-9, the J gene TRBJ1-2; D gene unclear. CDR1 and CDR2 from the germline V gene are SEHNR and FQNEAQ (reference sequence). V was shortened by 1 base and J by 4 bases, with 10 bases between the two germline ends. This CDR3 has 14 amino acids. The CDR3 nucleotides are TGTGCCAGCAGCTTAGGTGGGAGCTTCTATGGCTACACCTTC. It encodes CASSLGGSFYGYTF.

The rearrangement joins TRBV7-9 to TRBJ2-3; no definite D call. The CDR3 runs 16 residues. CDR1 is SEHNR, CDR2 FQNEAQ, per germline (reference sequence). V dropped 4 bases and J dropped 0 bases, with 14 bases sitting between them. In DNA form, the CDR3 reads TGTGCCAGCAGCTCTTCCTTGAGTACTAGCACAGATACGCAGTATTTT. It yields the protein CASSSSLSTSTDTQYF.

The chain couples TRBV29-1 to TRBJ2-2, with D tentatively TRBD1 or TRBD2 (6 bases each). The germline CDR1 and CDR2 sequences are SQVTM and ANQGSEA. The CDR3 covers 15 residues. Trimming left V 5 bases short and J 6 bases short, with 19 bases between. The CDR3 DNA follows: TGCAGCGTTCAAGGGGGGCAGTTGTCGGCCGGGGAGCTGTTTTTT. Its translation: CSVQGGQLSAGELFF.

Only one count was recorded for this clone. The CDR3 DNA is TGTGCCAGCAGCTTAGAGGCTAGGGGTTCCTACGAGCAGTACTTC. Protein sequence: CASSLEARGSYEQYF. V is TRBV11-3 and J is TRBJ2-5; perhaps TRBD1 as D (5 bases). Matching the DNA end better, TRBJ2-7 makes the J call doubtful. The CDR3 has 15 residues. Germline assignment: CDR1 SGHNT and CDR2 YENEEA.

The chain combines TRBV10-3 with TRBJ1-3; 8 bases match TRBD1. With 4 bases clipped from V and 1 base from J, the junction kept 6 bases outside the gene matches. Germline V gene lookup returns CDR1 ENHRY and CDR2 SYGVKD. The CDR3 is 16 amino acids. The CDR3 region is CAISGRDRPSGNTIYF. For the CDR3, the DNA is TGTGCCATCAGTGGCCGGGACAGGCCTTCTGGAAACACCATATATTTT.